This TCR beta chain was retrieved from a study of blood T cell repertoires in COVID-19. Background on the study: COVID-19 samples from acute and convalescent phases originated in the United States, Italy and Spain.

V shed 4 bases, J shed 2 bases, and the junction held 2 bases outside the gene matches. The CDR3 totals 15 residues. Germline V gene data show CDR1 as MNHEY and CDR2 as SMNVEV (reference sequence). Clones were sequenced by immunoSEQ multiplex PCR, and TCRdb holds only the in-frame ones, with some missing. The sample has about 40,000 clones; roughly 80% are singletons. The origin of this receptor is a woman aged 60-70 years with acute or convalescent COVID-19. The sequencing input was peripheral blood. This chain joins TRBV27 and TRBJ2-7; 13 bases are shared with TRBD2. The CDR3, as DNA: TGTGCCAGCAGTTCCACTAGCGGGGGGGCCTACGAGCAGTACTTC. Its protein is CASSSTSGGAYEQYF.